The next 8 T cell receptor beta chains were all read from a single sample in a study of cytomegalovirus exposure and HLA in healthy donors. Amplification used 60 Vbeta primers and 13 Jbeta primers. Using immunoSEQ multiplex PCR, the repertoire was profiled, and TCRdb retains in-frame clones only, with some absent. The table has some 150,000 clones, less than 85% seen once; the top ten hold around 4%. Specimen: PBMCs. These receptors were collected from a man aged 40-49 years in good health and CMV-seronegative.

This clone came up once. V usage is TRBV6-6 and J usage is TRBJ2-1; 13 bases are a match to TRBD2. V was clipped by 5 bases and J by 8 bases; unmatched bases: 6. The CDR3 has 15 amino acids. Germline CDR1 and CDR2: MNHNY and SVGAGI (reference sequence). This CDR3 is CASSKLAGGPHEQFF. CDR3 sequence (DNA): TGTGCCAGCAGTAAACTAGCGGGGGGGCCCCATGAGCAGTTCTTC.

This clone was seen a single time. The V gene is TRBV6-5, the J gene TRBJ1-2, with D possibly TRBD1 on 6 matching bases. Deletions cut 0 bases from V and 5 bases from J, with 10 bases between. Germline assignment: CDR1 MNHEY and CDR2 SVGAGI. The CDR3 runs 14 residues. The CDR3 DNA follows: TGTGCCAGCAGTTACTCGGGGGCAATGTATGGCTACACCTTC. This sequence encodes CASSYSGAMYGYTF.

As DNA, the CDR3 is TGTGCCAGTAGTAGTGGTTTCGGCAAAAACATTCAGTACTTC. This sequence encodes CASSSGFGKNIQYF. The rearrangement joins TRBV19 to TRBJ2-4; no reliable D call. V lost 4 bases to trimming and J lost 3 bases, with 10 bases between them. The length of the CDR3 is 14 residues. Germline V gene sequence: CDR1 LNHDA, CDR2 SQIVND (reference sequence). Filled out from reference TRBV19 and TRBJ2-4, the complete variable domain reads DGGITQSPKYLFRKEGQNVTLSCEQNLNHDAMYWYRQDPGQGLRLIYYSQIVNDFQKGDIAEGYSVSREKKESFPLTVTSAQKNPTAFYLCASSSGFGKNIQYFGAGTRLSVL.

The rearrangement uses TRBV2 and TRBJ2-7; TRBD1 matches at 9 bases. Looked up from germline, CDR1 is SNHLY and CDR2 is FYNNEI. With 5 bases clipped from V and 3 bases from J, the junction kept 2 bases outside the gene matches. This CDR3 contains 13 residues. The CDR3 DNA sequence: TGTGCCAGCAGTTTGACAGGGGGCTACGAGCAGTACTTC. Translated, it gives CASSLTGGYEQYF.

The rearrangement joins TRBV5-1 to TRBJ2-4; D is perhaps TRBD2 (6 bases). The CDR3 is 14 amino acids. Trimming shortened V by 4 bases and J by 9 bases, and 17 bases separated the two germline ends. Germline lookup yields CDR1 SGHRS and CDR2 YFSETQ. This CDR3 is CASSPESLGGIQYF. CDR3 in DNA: TGCGCCAGCAGCCCCGAGTCCCTCGGGGGCATTCAGTACTTC.

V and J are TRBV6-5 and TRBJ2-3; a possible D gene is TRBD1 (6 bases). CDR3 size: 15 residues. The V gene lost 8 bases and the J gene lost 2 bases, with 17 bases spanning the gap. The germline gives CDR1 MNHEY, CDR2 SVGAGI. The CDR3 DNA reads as TGTGCCAGCTCCATCCAGGGACACCCCACAGATACGCAGTATTTT. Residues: CASSIQGHPTDTQYF.

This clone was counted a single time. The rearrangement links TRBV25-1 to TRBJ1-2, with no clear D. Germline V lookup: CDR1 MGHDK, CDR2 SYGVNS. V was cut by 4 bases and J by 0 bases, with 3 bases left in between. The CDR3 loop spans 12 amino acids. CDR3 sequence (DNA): TGTGCCAGCAGTGCCTCTAACTATGGCTACACCTTC. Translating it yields CASSASNYGYTF.

The CDR3 reads CASSLVPGGDTF. The CDR3 bases are TGTGCCAGCAGCTTGGTTCCGGGCGGGGACACCTTC. This sequence joins TRBV5-6 and TRBJ1-2; D gene unclear. Trimming pared 0 bases from V and 12 bases from J, leaving 12 bases between. This CDR3 has 12 residues. The germline V gene encodes CDR1 SGHDT and CDR2 YYEEEE.